These 30 T cell receptor beta chains were all obtained from the same sample, sequenced in a study of cytotoxic CD8 clonotypes in ibrutinib-treated CLL. Repertoires were generated with immunoSEQ multiplex PCR, while TCRdb's copy carries only in-frame clones and drops some. The sample carries approximately 340,000 clones, 60% to 80% recorded once. Sequencing was performed on PBMCs, taken after 36 months of ibrutinib treatment. These receptors originate from a human donor with chronic lymphocytic leukemia.

This chain connects TRBV4-1 to TRBJ2-1; 7 bases are shared with TRBD1. V lost 8 bases, J lost 7 bases, and 11 bases stayed unmatched. The germline CDR1 and CDR2 sequences are MGHRA and YSYEKL. The CDR3 extends over 14 amino acids. In DNA form, the CDR3 reads TGCGCCAGCCGACAGGGTTGGGGCAAAAATGAGCAGTTCTTC. Translating it yields CASRQGWGKNEQFF.

V gene TRBV29-1 combines with J gene TRBJ2-7; D possibly corresponds to TRBD1 (5 bases). The CDR3 is made up of 12 amino acids. CDR1 and CDR2 (germline): SQVTM, ANQGSEA. Trimming removed 7 bases at V and 0 bases at J, with 10 bases between. The CDR3 here is CSATAFSYEQYF. CDR3 nucleotides: TGCAGCGCGACAGCATTCTCCTACGAGCAGTACTTC.

The chain joins TRBV7-3 to TRBJ2-5, with TRBD1 matching 9 bases. The germline V gene has CDR1 SGHTA and CDR2 FQGTGA. The CDR3 spans 14 residues. With V trimmed by 5 bases and J by 9 bases, 10 bases remained unmatched. The chain's CDR3 is CASSPTGGGVAQYF. For the CDR3, the DNA is TGTGCCAGCAGCCCAACAGGGGGCGGAGTGGCCCAGTACTTC.

The chain is built from TRBV11-2 and TRBJ2-7; D is perhaps TRBD2 (6 bases). In germline, CDR1 is SGHAT, CDR2 FQNNGV. The CDR3 loop spans 15 amino acids. The V gene lost 5 bases and the J gene lost 7 bases, with 21 bases spanning the gap. CDR3 region: CASSAGRTRVGEQYF. The CDR3 bases are TGTGCCAGCAGCGCAGGGAGGACACGGGTGGGGGAGCAGTACTTC.

This chain uses TRBV2 with TRBJ1-2, with a weak D call TRBD1 (6 bases). This CDR3 spans 14 amino acids. Looked up from germline, CDR1 is SNHLY and CDR2 is FYNNEI. Trimming took 7 bases from V and 5 from J, leaving 17 bases between them. CDR3: CASMGQIPPYGYTF. The DNA of the CDR3 is TGTGCCAGCATGGGACAAATACCCCCGTATGGCTACACCTTC. The full variable domain, with the rest looked up from reference TRBV2 and TRBJ1-2, is EPEVTQTPSHQVTQMGQEVILRCVPISNHLYFYWYRQILGQKVEFLVSFYNNEISEKSEIFDDQFSVERPDGSNFTLKIRSTKLEDSAMYFCASMGQIPPYGYTFGSGTRLTVV.

V is TRBV21-1 and J is TRBJ1-5. TRBV21-1 is a recognized pseudogene. The CDR3 sequence is 16 residues long. The CDR3 nucleotides read TGTGCCAGCAGGATGCAAATGGAACGGGACAATCAGCCCCAGCATTTT. It translates to CASRMQMERDNQPQHF.

The chain uses TRBV7-3 and TRBJ2-5; D is unresolved. The germline V gene encodes CDR1 SGHTA and CDR2 FQGTGA. Trimming pared 1 base from V and 4 bases from J, leaving 10 bases between. The CDR3 has 14 residues. The CDR3 region has the DNA TGTGCCAGCAGCTTAATATCTGGTATAGAGACCCAGTACTTC. Translating gives CASSLISGIETQYF.

V is TRBV6-1 and J is TRBJ1-1; D unclear. V lost 2 bases and J lost 1, with 14 bases in between. The CDR3 has 16 residues. Looked up from germline, CDR1 is MNHNS and CDR2 is SASEGT. The CDR3 nucleotides are TGTGCCAGCAGTGAATTTCCCCTTCCAAAGAACACTGAAGCTTTCTTT. Encoded protein: CASSEFPLPKNTEAFF.

V gene TRBV9 combines with J gene TRBJ2-3; D might be TRBD1 or TRBD2, each matching 6 bases. CDR3 length: 13 residues. Trimming pared 0 bases from V and 5 bases from J, leaving 7 bases between. Germline lookup yields CDR1 SGDLS and CDR2 YYNGEE. CDR3 DNA: TGTGCCAGCAGCGTAGAGGGGGGAGATACGCAGTATTTT. Translated: CASSVEGGDTQYF.

This clone was counted a few times. CDR3 bases: TGTGCCAGCAGTGGCCGGACGGCGAACTATGGCTACACCTTC. This encodes CASSGRTANYGYTF. This chain connects TRBV6-5 to TRBJ1-2; no definite D call. CDR1 is MNHEY, CDR2 SVGAGI, per germline. Trimming pared 5 bases from V and 2 bases from J, leaving 12 bases between. The CDR3 runs to 14 residues.

The rearrangement joins TRBV7-9 to TRBJ2-5; D gene ambiguous. V was trimmed by 5 bases and J by 2 bases, leaving 12 bases between them. The CDR3 contains 14 residues. Looked up from germline, CDR1 is SEHNR and CDR2 is FQNEAQ (reference sequence). The CDR3 region is CASSPGQVQETQYF. CDR3 coding DNA: TGTGCCAGCAGCCCCGGGCAAGTTCAAGAGACCCAGTACTTC.

The chain has TRBV14 and TRBJ2-1; D is tentatively TRBD1 or TRBD2 (5 bases each). The germline V and J ends were trimmed by 5 bases and 0 bases, with 8 bases remaining between them. Per germline, CDR1 SGHDN and CDR2 FVKESK. The CDR3 is made up of 14 amino acids. The CDR3 protein is CASSWGTSYNEQFF. DNA for the CDR3: TGTGCCAGCAGCTGGGGGACCTCCTACAATGAGCAGTTCTTC.

The V and J genes are TRBV11-2 and TRBJ2-1; 9 nucleotides match TRBD2. Per germline, CDR1 SGHAT and CDR2 FQNNGV. V was clipped by 3 bases and J by 5 bases; unmatched bases: 11. The CDR3 length is 17 residues. The chain's CDR3 is CASSFVPPGLANNEQFF. The CDR3 DNA reads TGTGCCAGCAGCTTTGTACCACCGGGACTAGCCAACAATGAGCAGTTCTTC.

This clone has just a few counts. The J gene is TRBJ2-7, the V gene TRBV7-5; the DNA was not used to check the table's D call, TRBD1. TRBV7-5 is marked as a pseudogene. The CDR3 is 14 amino acids. CDR3 residues: CVRSLGTGGREQYF. CDR3 DNA: TGTGTCAGAAGCTTGGGGACAGGGGGCCGCGAGCAGTACTTC.

The chain has TRBV7-8 and TRBJ1-3; D remains unclear. Deletions cut 3 bases from V and 2 bases from J, with 8 bases between. CDR1 SGHVS and CDR2 FQNEAQ come from the germline V gene. This CDR3 contains 14 residues. Here the CDR3 DNA reads TGTGCCAGCAGCTTTGCGACTCCTGGAAACACCATATATTTT. Residues: CASSFATPGNTIYF.

The chain uses TRBV5-1 and TRBJ2-7; tentative D call: TRBD2 (6 bases). Germline CDR1 reads SGHRS; CDR2 reads YFSETQ. Between the trimmed V and J ends, which lost 1 base and 3 bases, there was a span of 14 bases. This CDR3 has 15 amino acids. The CDR3 sequence is CASSLLLAGNYEQYF. DNA for the CDR3: TGCGCCAGCAGCTTGTTACTCGCGGGAAACTACGAGCAGTACTTC.

V usage is TRBV6-6 and J usage is TRBJ2-3; a possible D gene is TRBD2 (6 bases). Trimming removed 10 bases at V and 6 bases at J, with 26 bases between. The CDR3 runs 16 residues. CDR1 MNHNY and CDR2 SVGAGI come from the germline V gene (reference sequence). The CDR3 nucleotides are TGTGCCACCCACTCTACAGCGCGGGGTGGGTCCGATACGCAGTATTTT. It specifies CATHSTARGGSDTQYF.

CDR3 loop: CASSPAVDTQYF. The DNA of the CDR3 is TGTGCCAGCTCACCGGCGGTCGATACGCAGTATTTT. The chain is built from TRBV18 and TRBJ2-3; D remains unclear. The CDR3 is 12 amino acids. CDR1 and CDR2 from the germline V gene are KGHSH and LQKENI. V was shortened by 3 bases and J by 6 bases, with 7 bases between the two germline ends. Based on the CDR3 plus reference TRBV18 and TRBJ2-3, the full variable domain is NAGVMQNPRHLVRRRGQEARLRCSPMKGHSHVYWYRQLPEEGLKFMVYLQKENIIDESGMPKERFSAEFPKEGPSILRIQQVVRGDSAAYFCASSPAVDTQYFGPGTRLTVL.

The rearrangement joins TRBV11-2 to TRBJ2-7, with D perhaps TRBD2 (5 bases). Germline CDR1 SGHAT, CDR2 FQNNGV. There are 13 residues in the CDR3. V was pared by 3 bases and J by 2 bases, with 8 bases between. This CDR3 is CASSLEETYEQYF. The DNA for the CDR3 is TGTGCCAGCAGCTTGGAGGAGACCTACGAGCAGTACTTC.

This clone was detected a few times. The chain links TRBV13 to TRBJ2-2; TRBD1 aligns across 10 bases. The germline gives CDR1 PRHDT, CDR2 FYEKMQ (reference sequence). Trimming at V came to 4 bases and at J to 5 bases, leaving 4 bases not matched to a gene. The CDR3 is made up of 15 amino acids. The CDR3 DNA is TGTGCCAGCAGCTCGCGGGACAGGGGTACCGGGGAGCTGTTTTTT. Translated: CASSSRDRGTGELFF.

The chain joins TRBV13 to TRBJ1-6; D perhaps matches TRBD1 (6 bases). This CDR3 is built from 17 residues. Germline-derived CDR1 and CDR2 are PRHDT and FYEKMQ (reference sequence). V was pared by 5 bases and J by 7 bases, with 21 bases between. The CDR3 region has the DNA TGTGCCAGCAGCCCACAGGGAATTGCGGGGAAAAATTCACCCCTCCACTTT. Its protein is CASSPQGIAGKNSPLHF.

This clone was detected only a few times. The V and J genes are TRBV7-2 and TRBJ2-7, with D uncertain. CDR1 and CDR2 (germline): SGHTA, FQGNSA. This CDR3 has 13 residues. V lost 3 bases and J lost 6, with 12 bases in between. CDR3 amino acids: CASSLPSRAEQYF. In nucleotides, the CDR3 is TGTGCCAGCAGCTTGCCTAGTCGGGCCGAGCAGTACTTC.

The chain recombines TRBV29-1 with TRBJ2-2; 7 nucleotides match TRBD1. Germline CDR1 SQVTM, CDR2 ANQGSEA. The V and J ends lost 5 bases and 6 bases, in that order; junction bases with no gene match: 9. The CDR3 spans 14 residues. The CDR3 nucleotides are TGCAGCGTTCGTCCGGGACAGACGGCCGGGGAGCTGTTTTTT. Translated, it gives CSVRPGQTAGELFF.

This clone has just a few counts. The chain employs TRBV5-4 and TRBJ2-1; 8 nucleotides match TRBD2. The CDR3 runs 15 residues. Germline V CDR1 and CDR2: SGHNT, YYREEE (reference sequence). V was pared by 0 bases and J by 5 bases, with 4 bases of the junction left unmatched. The CDR3 region is CASSLGLAFNNEQFF. The CDR3 DNA is TGTGCCAGCAGCTTGGGACTAGCGTTCAACAATGAGCAGTTCTTC.

This chain joins TRBV7-2 and TRBJ2-5; TRBD1 matches at 9 bases. The J segment lost 2 bases and the V segment lost 5 bases, leaving 3 bases of the junction unmatched. The CDR3 runs 14 residues. CDR1 is SGHTA and CDR2 is FQGNSA in the germline V gene. DNA of the CDR3: TGTGCCAGCAGCACGGGACAGGGACAAGAGACCCAGTACTTC. Amino acids: CASSTGQGQETQYF. Based on the CDR3 plus reference TRBV7-2 and TRBJ2-5, the full variable domain is GAGVSQSPSNKVTEKGKDVELRCDPISGHTALYWYRQSLGQGLEFLIYFQGNSAPDKSGLPSDRFSAERTGGSVSTLTIQRTQQEDSAVYLCASSTGQGQETQYFGPGTRLLVL.

Here the CDR3 DNA reads TGTGCTAGTGGTTTGGTTCGTCTGGGGATGAACACTGAAGCTTTCTTT. Translation: CASGLVRLGMNTEAFF. The gene calls are TRBV12-5 and TRBJ1-1; D gene unclear. Germline CDR1 LGHNT, CDR2 FRNRAP. Trimming cost V 0 bases and J 0 bases, with 11 bases left between them. The CDR3 has 16 amino acids.

This chain uses TRBV4-1 with TRBJ1-2; D remains ambiguous. Per the germline V gene, CDR1 is MGHRA and CDR2 is YSYEKL. Trimming pared 0 bases from V and 8 bases from J, leaving 10 bases between. The CDR3 contains 13 residues. CDR3 region: CASSQESDWGYTF. The CDR3 bases are TGCGCCAGCAGCCAAGAGTCGGACTGGGGCTACACCTTC.

The chain employs TRBV6-6 and TRBJ2-1; D is unclear. V gave up 2 bases and J gave up 7 bases, with 15 bases separating them. This CDR3 is built from 15 residues. Germline V gene data show CDR1 as MNHNY and CDR2 as SVGAGI (reference sequence). In DNA form, the CDR3 reads TGTGCCAGCAGTTACCCCTTGGCCCAGTGTAATGAGCAGTTCTTC. Translation gives CASSYPLAQCNEQFF.

The chain recombines TRBV5-4 with TRBJ2-3; maybe TRBD1 (5 bases). Looked up from germline, CDR1 is SGHNT and CDR2 is YYREEE (reference sequence). The CDR3 contains 15 residues. Trimming shortened V by 2 bases and J by 2 bases, and 12 bases separated the two germline ends. The CDR3 loop is CASSFAGRFTDTQYF. The CDR3 region has the DNA TGTGCCAGCAGCTTCGCAGGGCGGTTCACAGATACGCAGTATTTT.

The rearrangement uses TRBV10-2 and TRBJ2-1; 8 nucleotides line up with TRBD1. The CDR3 is 17 residues long. Germline V CDR1 and CDR2: WSHSY, SAAADI. V gave up 2 bases and J gave up 0 bases; unmatched junction bases: 6. The CDR3, as DNA: TGCGCCAGCAGTGAGGGGACAGGCTGGAGCTCCTACAATGAGCAGTTCTTC. Protein: CASSEGTGWSSYNEQFF.